This T cell receptor beta chain was recorded in a study of response to subunit inactivated influenza vaccine. Notes on the study in general: Authors suggested seasonal influenza vaccinations each recruit few new T cells.

This clonotype was detected ten times or more. Its target is unknown. The CDR3 consists of 13 residues. V shed 3 bases and J shed 4 bases, with 7 bases lying between them. TCRdb analysed the RT-PCR reads with MiXCR anew, one entry per CDR3 protein. This table has about 190,000 distinct CDR3 sequences, 14% appearing once. The sequence was obtained from a man aged 50 to 60 who received an inactivated influenza vaccine. Sample: CD8+ T cells sorted from PBMCs, taken 5 days after vaccination. The gene calls are TRBV12-3 or TRBV12-4 and TRBJ2-1; TRBD2 is a possible D gene (6 bases). The CDR3 DNA reads TGTGCCAGCAGTTTCGGGGGATACAATGAGCAGTTCTTC. Amino acids: CASSFGGYNEQFF.